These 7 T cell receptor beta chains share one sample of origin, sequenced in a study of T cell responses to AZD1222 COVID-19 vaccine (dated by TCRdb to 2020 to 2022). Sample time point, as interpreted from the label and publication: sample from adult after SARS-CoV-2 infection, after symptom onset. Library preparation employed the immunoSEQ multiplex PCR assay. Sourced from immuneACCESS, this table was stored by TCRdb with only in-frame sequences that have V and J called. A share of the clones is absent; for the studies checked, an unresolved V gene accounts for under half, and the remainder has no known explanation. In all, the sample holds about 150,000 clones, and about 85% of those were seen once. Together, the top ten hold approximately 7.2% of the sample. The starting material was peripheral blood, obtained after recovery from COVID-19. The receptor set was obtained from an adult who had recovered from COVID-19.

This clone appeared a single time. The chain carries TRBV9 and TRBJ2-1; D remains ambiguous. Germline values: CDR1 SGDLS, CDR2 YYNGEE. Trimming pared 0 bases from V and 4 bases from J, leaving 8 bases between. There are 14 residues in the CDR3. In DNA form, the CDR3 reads TGTGCCAGCAGCGTAGAAGGCGCTTACAATGAGCAGTTCTTC. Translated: CASSVEGAYNEQFF.

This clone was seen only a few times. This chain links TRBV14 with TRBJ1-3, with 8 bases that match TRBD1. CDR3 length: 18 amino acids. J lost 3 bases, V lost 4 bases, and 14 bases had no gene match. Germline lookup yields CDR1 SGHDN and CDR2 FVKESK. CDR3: CASSPGLGQGAYGNTIYF. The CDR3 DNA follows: TGTGCCAGCAGCCCCGGGCTCGGGCAGGGGGCATATGGAAACACCATATATTTT.

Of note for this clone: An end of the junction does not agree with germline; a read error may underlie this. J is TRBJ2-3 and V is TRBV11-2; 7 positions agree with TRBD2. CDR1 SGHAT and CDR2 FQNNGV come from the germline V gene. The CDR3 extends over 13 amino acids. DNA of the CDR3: TGTGCCAGCAGCCTAGATAGCGGGGATACGCAGTATTTT. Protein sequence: CASSLDSGDTQYF.

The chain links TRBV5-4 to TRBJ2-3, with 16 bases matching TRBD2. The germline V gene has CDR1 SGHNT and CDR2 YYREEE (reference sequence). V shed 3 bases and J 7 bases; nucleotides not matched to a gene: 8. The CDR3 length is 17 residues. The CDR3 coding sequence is TGTGCCAGCAGCTCCGGGACTAGCGGGGGGGCATGGAATACGCAGTATTTT. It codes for CASSSGTSGGAWNTQYF. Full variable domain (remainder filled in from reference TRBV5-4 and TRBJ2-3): ETGVTQSPTHLIKTRGQQVTLRCSSQSGHNTVSWYQQALGQGPQFIFQYYREEENGRGNFPPRFSGLQFPNYSSELNVNALELDDSALYLCASSSGTSGGAWNTQYFGPGTRLTVL.

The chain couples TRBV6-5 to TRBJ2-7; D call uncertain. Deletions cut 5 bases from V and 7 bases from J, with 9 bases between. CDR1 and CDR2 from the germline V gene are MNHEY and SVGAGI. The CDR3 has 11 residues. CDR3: CASSPYEEQYF. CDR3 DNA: TGTGCCAGCAGTCCCTATGAGGAGCAGTACTTC.

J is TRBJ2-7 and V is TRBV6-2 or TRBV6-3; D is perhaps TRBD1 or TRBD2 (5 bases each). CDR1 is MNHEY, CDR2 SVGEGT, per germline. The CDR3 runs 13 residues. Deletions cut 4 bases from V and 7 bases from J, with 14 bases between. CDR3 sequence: CASSSEGRWEQYF. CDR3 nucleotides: TGTGCCAGCAGTTCCGAGGGGCGTTGGGAGCAGTACTTC.

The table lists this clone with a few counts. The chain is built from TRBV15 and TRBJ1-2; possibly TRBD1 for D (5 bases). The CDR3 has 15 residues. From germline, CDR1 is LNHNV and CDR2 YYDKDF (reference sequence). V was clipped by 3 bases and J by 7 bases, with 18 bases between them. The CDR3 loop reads CATSRGIRQGGGYTF. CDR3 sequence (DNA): TGTGCCACCAGCAGGGGTATAAGGCAGGGAGGTGGCTACACCTTC.